These 15 T cell receptor beta chains came from one sample sequenced in a study of control samples from healthy donors and cancer patients. Data came from immunoSEQ multiplex PCR; TCRdb stores just in-frame clones and leaves some out. The sample consists of tens of thousands of clones, about 90% of them appearing once. Sequencing was carried out using formalin-fixed, paraffin-embedded tissue. These receptors came from a female donor with melanoma.

CDR3 DNA: TGTGCCAGCAGCCTCGTGACTAGCGGGAGTCCGGAGCAGTTCTTC. This gives the protein CASSLVTSGSPEQFF. The rearrangement joins TRBV7-9 to TRBJ2-1; TRBD2 matches at 12 bases. Germline loops: CDR1 SEHNR, CDR2 FQNEAQ (reference sequence). The CDR3 contains 15 residues. The trim removed 5 bases at V and 10 bases at J, leaving 9 bases unmatched.

This clone was seen only once. The CDR3, as DNA: TGTGCCAGTAGTATCCGCCTTGGCGGGAGTTGGTACAATGAGCAGTTCTTC. Its protein product is CASSIRLGGSWYNEQFF. The chain recombines TRBV19 with TRBJ2-1; 7 bases fit TRBD2. This CDR3 has 17 residues. V shed 3 bases and J 4 bases; nucleotides not matched to a gene: 12. Germline V gene lookup returns CDR1 LNHDA and CDR2 SQIVND (reference sequence).

This chain uses TRBV5-1 with TRBJ2-3; 8 bases align to TRBD2. Trimming removed 4 bases from V and 4 bases from J; junction bases left unmatched: 5. There are 14 residues in the CDR3. CDR1 is SGHRS and CDR2 is YFSETQ in the germline V gene. DNA for the CDR3: TGCGCCAGCAGCCGTAGCGGGATCTCAGATACGCAGTATTTT. It is translated as CASSRSGISDTQYF.

Only one count was recorded for this clone. The chain recombines TRBV5-1 with TRBJ2-1, with D hard to call. The CDR3 totals 15 residues. V was cut by 6 bases and J by 5 bases, with 18 bases left in between. The V gene's germline CDR1 is SGHRS and CDR2 YFSETQ. The CDR3 DNA sequence: TGCGCCAGCACCCTAAGTTCGACCAACAACAATGAGCAGTTCTTC. This codes for CASTLSSTNNNEQFF.

This clone showed up just a few times. The chain couples TRBV4-1 to TRBJ1-1; weak D call: TRBD1 (6 bases). Germline V gene lookup returns CDR1 MGHRA and CDR2 YSYEKL. Deletions cut 4 bases from V and 8 bases from J, with 14 bases between. CDR3 length equals 13 residues. CDR3 protein: CASSLPTGREAFF. The CDR3 bases are TGCGCCAGCAGCCTACCGACAGGTCGGGAAGCTTTCTTT.

This rearrangement joins TRBV6-4 to TRBJ2-3, with D tentatively TRBD1 or TRBD2 (5 bases each). CDR1 MRHNA and CDR2 SNTAGT come from the germline V gene. This CDR3 contains 13 residues. V was pared by 6 bases and J by 5 bases, with 12 bases between. In nucleotides, the CDR3 is TGTGCCAGCAGCCCCCCGGGACGAGATACGCAGTATTTT. This translates into CASSPPGRDTQYF.

This clone was observed a single time. The CDR3 coding sequence is TGTGCCAGCAGCCAAACGGGGGGAACTGAAGCTTTCTTT. This sequence encodes CASSQTGGTEAFF. The chain uses TRBV7-3 and TRBJ1-1, with D possibly being TRBD1 (5 bases). This CDR3 has 13 amino acids. The V gene lost 5 bases and the J gene lost 5 bases, with 12 bases spanning the gap. Germline V lookup: CDR1 SGHTA, CDR2 FQGTGA.

This sequence joins TRBV15 and TRBJ1-2; no definite D call. There are 13 residues in the CDR3. Germline V gives CDR1 LNHNV, CDR2 YYDKDF (reference sequence). The V and J ends lost 5 bases and 3 bases respectively, with 10 bases between them. In DNA, the CDR3 is TGTGCCACCAGCCTGAGGATCTACTATGGCTACACCTTC. Residues: CATSLRIYYGYTF.

The chain is built from TRBV5-6 and TRBJ2-1, with D unresolved. The length of the CDR3 is 13 residues. Germline V gene data show CDR1 as SGHDT and CDR2 as YYEEEE. V was pared by 2 bases and J by 3 bases, with 6 bases between. The CDR3 loop is CASSFRLYNEQFF. The CDR3 bases are TGTGCCAGCAGCTTTCGTCTCTACAATGAGCAGTTCTTC. The whole variable domain, remainder taken from reference TRBV5-6 and TRBJ2-1, is DAGVTQSPTHLIKTRGQQVTLRCSPKSGHDTVSWYQQALGQGPQFIFQYYEEEERQRGNFPDRFSGHQFPNYSSELNVNALLLGDSALYLCASSFRLYNEQFFGPGTRLTVL.

This chain links TRBV6-5 with TRBJ2-7; D may be TRBD2 (6 bases). The V gene lost 7 bases and the J gene lost 6 bases, with 16 bases spanning the gap. The germline CDR1 and CDR2 sequences are MNHEY and SVGAGI. The CDR3 is 13 residues long. CDR3 region: CASNLARRAEQYF. The DNA of the CDR3 is TGTGCCAGCAACCTAGCGCGACGGGCCGAGCAGTACTTC.

This chain uses TRBV5-1 with TRBJ2-1; D unclear. The CDR3 contains 14 residues. Germline lookup yields CDR1 SGHRS and CDR2 YFSETQ. V was cut by 0 bases and J by 4 bases, with 8 bases left in between. CDR3 nucleotides: TGCGCCAGCAGCTTGGATCAACAGTACAATGAGCAGTTCTTC. Translated, it gives CASSLDQQYNEQFF.

This chain uses TRBV5-6 with TRBJ2-4; D is uncertain. CDR1 and CDR2 from the germline V gene are SGHDT and YYEEEE. V lost 2 bases and J 0 bases, leaving 12 bases between the germline ends. The CDR3 is 16 residues long. The CDR3 here is CASSLSPRLAKNIQYF. The DNA for the CDR3 is TGTGCCAGCAGCTTATCCCCCCGATTAGCCAAAAACATTCAGTACTTC.

The rearrangement uses TRBV3-1 (or the pseudogene TRBV3-2) and TRBJ1-4; no firm D call. Germline CDR1 LGHDT, CDR2 YNNKEL (reference sequence). This CDR3 spans 14 amino acids. V shed 4 bases and J shed 8 bases, with 14 bases lying between them. The CDR3 reads CASSPQTQGEKLFF. CDR3 DNA sequence: TGTGCCAGCAGCCCCCAAACCCAAGGGGAAAAACTGTTTTTT.

J is TRBJ2-1 and V is TRBV5-1; TRBD2 might be the D (6 bases). Germline V gene data show CDR1 as SGHRS and CDR2 as YFSETQ. The CDR3 sequence is 15 residues long. Trimming removed 4 bases at V and 2 bases at J, with 13 bases between. In nucleotides, the CDR3 is TGCGCCAGCAGCCTGGGGGTAGCGGCCTACAATGAGCAGTTCTTC. It is translated as CASSLGVAAYNEQFF.

The chain has TRBV9 and TRBJ2-2, with 9 bases fitting TRBD1. After removal of 4 bases from V and 2 bases from J, the junction contained 6 bases not matched to a gene. The CDR3 runs 16 residues. From germline, CDR1 is SGDLS and CDR2 YYNGEE. This CDR3 is CASSPGQGVNTGELFF. DNA of the CDR3: TGTGCCAGCAGCCCGGGACAGGGAGTTAACACCGGGGAGCTGTTTTTT.